The 32 T cell receptor beta chains listed next were all sequenced from one sample in a study of blood T cell repertoires in COVID-19. Libraries were prepared by immunoSEQ multiplex PCR; TCRdb keeps only in-frame clonotypes and omits some of them. This sample carries more than 110,000 clones, 80% to 85% of them seen once, and the ten largest clones take 4.5% to 5.5%. The sample comprised PBMCs or T cells enriched from blood (not recorded which). The source is a man between 35 and 55 years old with acute COVID-19.

The V call is TRBV5-1, the J call TRBJ2-7; TRBD1 aligns across 7 bases. V was clipped by 0 bases and J by 0 bases; unmatched bases: 6. The CDR3 spans 16 residues. Looked up from germline, CDR1 is SGHRS and CDR2 is YFSETQ. The CDR3 loop reads CASSLGGQASSYEQYF. The CDR3 coding sequence is TGCGCCAGCAGCTTGGGTGGACAGGCGAGCTCCTACGAGCAGTACTTC. Full variable domain (outside the CDR3, taken from reference TRBV5-1 and TRBJ2-7): KAGVTQTPRYLIKTRGQQVTLSCSPISGHRSVSWYQQTPGQGLQFLFEYFSETQRNKGNFPGRFSGRQFSNSRSEMNVSTLELGDSALYLCASSLGGQASSYEQYFGPGTRLTVT.

The rearrangement uses TRBV28 and TRBJ1-1, with D perhaps TRBD1 (5 bases). The length of the CDR3 is 14 residues. From germline, CDR1 is MDHEN and CDR2 SYDVKM. Trimming pared 3 bases from V and 10 bases from J, leaving 18 bases between. The DNA of the CDR3 is TGTGCCAGCAGTTTGCCGGGAGGGGCCATTTTAGCTTTCTTT. Its protein product is CASSLPGGAILAFF.

In this sample, this clone turned up once. This chain uses TRBV10-2 with TRBJ1-1, with TRBD1 as a possible D gene (5 bases). V lost 5 bases and J lost 3, with 19 bases in between. Germline assignment: CDR1 WSHSY and CDR2 SAAADI. The CDR3 is 16 residues long. The CDR3 DNA sequence: TGCGCCAGCAGTCCCCCTCCGGGGACTGTCGACACTGAAGCTTTCTTT. Its protein is CASSPPPGTVDTEAFF.

The CDR3 loop reads CASSRFPGQGADEQYF. The CDR3 DNA reads as TGTGCCAGCAGCAGATTCCCGGGACAGGGAGCCGACGAGCAGTACTTC. V and J are TRBV5-4 and TRBJ2-7; 9 bases are shared with TRBD1. V lost 4 bases to trimming and J lost 5 bases; unmatched junction nucleotides: 13. The CDR3 is made up of 16 amino acids. Looked up from germline, CDR1 is SGHNT and CDR2 is YYREEE (reference sequence).

The gene calls are TRBV5-6 and TRBJ1-1, with a tentative D call TRBD1 (5 bases). CDR3 length equals 15 residues. The V end lost 0 bases, the J end lost 0 bases, and 9 bases lay between the germline ends. Germline V lookup: CDR1 SGHDT, CDR2 YYEEEE. The CDR3 nucleotides read TGTGCCAGCAGCTTGGTGGGGGGTTTGAACACTGAAGCTTTCTTT. As protein: CASSLVGGLNTEAFF. The variable domain in full, completed from reference TRBV5-6 and TRBJ1-1, reads DAGVTQSPTHLIKTRGQQVTLRCSPKSGHDTVSWYQQALGQGPQFIFQYYEEEERQRGNFPDRFSGHQFPNYSSELNVNALLLGDSALYLCASSLVGGLNTEAFFGQGTRLTVV.

This chain connects TRBV9 to TRBJ2-1; TRBD1 aligns across 10 bases. This CDR3 region has 15 residues. CDR1 is SGDLS, CDR2 YYNGEE, per germline. J gave up 8 bases and V 0 bases, and 5 bases lay outside the gene matches. The CDR3 region has the DNA TGTGCCAGCAGCGTAGAGGGGACAGGGGTCTATGAGCAGTTCTTC. It translates to CASSVEGTGVYEQFF.

In its sample, this clone was seen a few times. The chain is built from TRBV3-1 (or the pseudogene TRBV3-2) and TRBJ1-6; no clear D. The CDR3 consists of 15 residues. The germline CDR1 and CDR2 sequences are LGHDT and YNNKEL (reference sequence). Trimming shortened V by 3 bases and J by 2 bases, and 8 bases separated the two germline ends. The CDR3 region has the DNA TGTGCCAGCAGCCATGAGAGGGCCTATAATTCACCCCTCCACTTT. Translation gives CASSHERAYNSPLHF.

The chain joins TRBV5-1 to TRBJ1-6; 8 bases fit TRBD1. Germline CDR1 reads SGHRS; CDR2 reads YFSETQ. Trimming removed 3 bases from V and 10 bases from J; junction bases left unmatched: 15. CDR3 length: 17 amino acids. CDR3 loop: CASSSLPVQGDRSPLHF. The DNA of the CDR3 is TGCGCCAGCAGCTCGCTACCGGTACAGGGGGATAGATCACCCCTCCACTTT.

V and J are TRBV4-1 and TRBJ1-1; tentatively, D is TRBD1 (6 bases). V lost 6 bases, J lost 4 bases, and 24 bases lay in between. Germline V gene sequence: CDR1 MGHRA, CDR2 YSYEKL. This CDR3 is 17 amino acids long. CDR3 DNA sequence: TGCGCCAGCAGACACGGACAGTCGAGGTTACCGGGCACTGAAGCTTTCTTT. It codes for CASRHGQSRLPGTEAFF.

The rearrangement links TRBV30 to TRBJ1-5; no firm D call. V was pared by 0 bases and J by 4 bases, with 4 bases between. The CDR3 loop spans 12 amino acids. Germline V CDR1 and CDR2: GTSNPN, SVGIG (reference sequence). The CDR3 is CAWSVLNQPQHF. CDR3 sequence (DNA): TGTGCCTGGAGTGTACTTAATCAGCCCCAGCATTTT.

The chain combines TRBV4-3 with TRBJ1-4; D unresolved. The V and J ends lost 0 bases and 4 bases respectively, with 12 bases between them. CDR1 is LGHNA and CDR2 is YSLEER in the germline V gene. This CDR3 has 16 amino acids. The CDR3 here is CASSQDLDPGNEKLFF. CDR3 coding DNA: TGCGCCAGCAGCCAAGATTTGGATCCGGGTAATGAAAAACTGTTTTTT.

There are a few counts of this clone. This chain uses TRBV19 with TRBJ1-1, with D hard to call. The CDR3 extends over 15 amino acids. The V gene's germline CDR1 is LNHDA and CDR2 SQIVND (reference sequence). Deletions cut 5 bases from V and 2 bases from J, with 15 bases between. The DNA of the CDR3 is TGTGCCAGTAGTTTTCAGGCGCGATCCAACACTGAAGCTTTCTTT. Its translation is CASSFQARSNTEAFF. Combining the CDR3 with reference TRBV19 and TRBJ1-1 gives the whole variable domain DGGITQSPKYLFRKEGQNVTLSCEQNLNHDAMYWYRQDPGQGLRLIYYSQIVNDFQKGDIAEGYSVSREKKESFPLTVTSAQKNPTAFYLCASSFQARSNTEAFFGQGTRLTVV.

This rearrangement joins TRBV29-1 to TRBJ2-1; D unresolved. The length of the CDR3 is 14 residues. V gave up 0 bases and J gave up 8 bases, with 14 bases separating them. CDR1 SQVTM and CDR2 ANQGSEA come from the germline V gene. The CDR3 region has the DNA TGCAGCGTTGAAGATCCTGGTACTGTCGATGAGCAGTTCTTC. Residues: CSVEDPGTVDEQFF.

The chain couples TRBV7-2 to TRBJ2-3; 8 positions match TRBD2. The CDR3 consists of 15 residues. Looked up from germline, CDR1 is SGHTA and CDR2 is FQGNSA. The junction had 3 bases not matched to a gene; V was cut back by 3 bases and J by 1 base. The CDR3 spells CASSFSGARTDTQYF. The CDR3 bases are TGTGCCAGCAGCTTTAGCGGGGCCCGCACAGATACGCAGTATTTT.

CDR3 region: CAWSVLARFGGNGYTF. CDR3 in DNA: TGTGCCTGGAGTGTACTAGCGCGGTTCGGGGGGAACGGCTACACCTTC. This chain uses TRBV30 with TRBJ1-2, with a tentative D call TRBD1 (5 bases). V was shortened by 0 bases and J by 8 bases, with 22 bases between the two germline ends. The CDR3 runs to 16 residues. Per germline, CDR1 GTSNPN and CDR2 SVGIG (reference sequence).

Comment on this clone: Relative to the germline gene, one junction end is altered; a read error may explain this. The rearrangement uses TRBV5-5 and TRBJ2-3; 8 positions agree with TRBD1. From germline, CDR1 is SGHKS and CDR2 YYEKEE (reference sequence). CDR3 length: 16 residues. This CDR3 is CASSPGQGLSTDTQYF. As DNA, the CDR3 is TGTGCCAGCAGCCCCGGACAGGGACTGAGCACGGATACGCAGTATTTT.

The chain is built from TRBV7-8 and TRBJ2-7; D perhaps matches TRBD2 (6 bases). The CDR3 is 14 amino acids. The V end lost 1 base, the J end lost 4 bases, and 11 bases lay between the germline ends. CDR1 and CDR2 (germline): SGHVS, FQNEAQ. CDR3 bases: TGTGCCAGCAGCTTAGAGGAGGGAGTTTACGAGCAGTACTTC. This encodes CASSLEEGVYEQYF. Filled out from reference TRBV7-8 and TRBJ2-7, the complete variable domain reads GAGVSQSPRYKVAKRGQDVALRCDPISGHVSLFWYQQALGQGPEFLTYFQNEAQLDKSGLPSDRFFAERPEGSVSTLKIQRTQQEDSAVYLCASSLEEGVYEQYFGPGTRLTVT.

The count of this clone is one. This CDR3 is CSGTGNRAEAFF. Written as DNA, the CDR3 is TGCAGCGGGACAGGGAATAGGGCTGAAGCTTTCTTT. The chain uses TRBV29-1 and TRBJ1-1; 8 positions agree with TRBD1. There are 12 residues in the CDR3. In germline, CDR1 is SQVTM, CDR2 ANQGSEA. J was trimmed by 6 bases and V by 7 bases; bases with no gene match: 7.

The CDR3 loop is CASSPGLAGSVEQFF. DNA of the CDR3: TGTGCCAGCAGCCCGGGACTAGCGGGATCGGTTGAGCAGTTCTTC. The chain carries TRBV5-4 and TRBJ2-1; 13 positions agree with TRBD2. This CDR3 contains 15 residues. Germline V CDR1 and CDR2: SGHNT, YYREEE (reference sequence). V was clipped by 4 bases and J by 9 bases; unmatched bases: 7. Using reference TRBV5-4 and TRBJ2-1 for the parts outside the CDR3, the full variable domain is ETGVTQSPTHLIKTRGQQVTLRCSSQSGHNTVSWYQQALGQGPQFIFQYYREEENGRGNFPPRFSGLQFPNYSSELNVNALELDDSALYLCASSPGLAGSVEQFFGPGTRLTVL.

The chain's CDR3 is CATSDPTSVGETQYF. The CDR3 DNA is TGTGCCACCAGTGATCCCACCAGCGTAGGAGAGACCCAGTACTTC. The V gene is TRBV24-1, the J gene TRBJ2-5; D ambiguous. The CDR3 sequence is 15 residues long. The germline CDR1 and CDR2 sequences are KGHDR and SFDVKD. V was shortened by 3 bases and J by 4 bases, with 14 bases between the two germline ends.

The V call is TRBV7-2, the J call TRBJ1-6; weak D call: TRBD1 (6 bases). The germline V gene encodes CDR1 SGHTA and CDR2 FQGNSA. This CDR3 has 15 residues. With 5 bases removed from V and 8 bases from J, the gap between germline ends came to 16 bases. The CDR3 loop reads CASSQETGLDSPLHF. CDR3 nucleotides: TGTGCCAGCAGCCAGGAAACAGGGTTGGATTCACCCCTCCACTTT. Variable domain in full (rest from reference TRBV7-2 and TRBJ1-6): GAGVSQSPSNKVTEKGKDVELRCDPISGHTALYWYRQSLGQGLEFLIYFQGNSAPDKSGLPSDRFSAERTGGSVSTLTIQRTQQEDSAVYLCASSQETGLDSPLHFGNGTRLTVT.

In this sample, this clone turned up a few times. The chain combines TRBV28 with TRBJ2-5; the D is unclear. Germline V CDR1 and CDR2: MDHEN, SYDVKM. CDR3 length: 13 residues. The germline V and J ends were trimmed by 5 bases and 4 bases, with 11 bases remaining between them. CDR3 DNA sequence: TGTGCCAGCAGTCCCCTCTCGAGAGAGACCCAGTACTTC. Translation: CASSPLSRETQYF.

The chain couples TRBV28 to TRBJ2-7; a weak D match, TRBD2 (6 bases). CDR1 is MDHEN, CDR2 SYDVKM, per germline. The CDR3 is made up of 16 amino acids. V dropped 7 bases and J dropped 4 bases, with 23 bases sitting between them. CDR3 sequence (DNA): TGTGCCAGCACCTCCGGAGGGGCGGTAAATCTTTACGAGCAGTACTTC. Translated, it gives CASTSGGAVNLYEQYF.

This clone was observed a single time. The rearrangement links TRBV5-5 to TRBJ2-1; TRBD1 matches 8 bases. J gave up 2 bases and V 2 bases, and 12 bases lay outside the gene matches. Per germline, CDR1 SGHKS and CDR2 YYEKEE (reference sequence). The CDR3 contains 18 residues. This CDR3 is CASSFQVTGVRTYNEQFF. The CDR3 nucleotides read TGTGCCAGCAGCTTTCAGGTGACAGGGGTAAGGACCTACAATGAGCAGTTCTTC.

V and J are TRBV12-5 and TRBJ1-3; the D is unclear. Between the trimmed V and J ends, which lost 10 bases and 4 bases, there was a span of 11 bases. CDR1 and CDR2 (germline): LGHNT, FRNRAP. The CDR3 has 12 amino acids. CDR3 residues: CATRGYGNTIYF. For the CDR3, the DNA is TGTGCTACCCGGGGTTACGGAAACACCATATATTTT. Complete variable domain (other parts from reference TRBV12-5 and TRBJ1-3): DARVTQTPRHKVTEMGQEVTMRCQPILGHNTVFWYRQTMMQGLELLAYFRNRAPLDDSGMPKDRFSAEMPDATLATLKIQPSEPRDSAVYFCATRGYGNTIYFGEGSWLTVV.

Written as DNA, the CDR3 is TGTGCCAGTAGTCGGGGGGTAATAACTGAAGCTTTCTTT. Its translation: CASSRGVITEAFF. The chain recombines TRBV19 with TRBJ1-1, with D possibly being TRBD1 (5 bases). Trimming pared 5 bases from V and 5 bases from J, leaving 12 bases between. The CDR3 is made up of 13 amino acids. Germline V gene lookup returns CDR1 LNHDA and CDR2 SQIVND (reference sequence).

The J gene is TRBJ1-3, the V gene TRBV10-3; TRBD1 matches at 8 bases. This CDR3 spans 16 amino acids. Germline lookup yields CDR1 ENHRY and CDR2 SYGVKD. With 3 bases clipped from V and 0 bases from J, the junction kept 4 bases outside the gene matches. CDR3 amino acids: CAISDGTGLSGNTIYF. CDR3 sequence (DNA): TGTGCCATCAGTGACGGGACAGGACTCTCTGGAAACACCATATATTTT.

This chain uses TRBV6-5 with TRBJ2-7; 8 bases match TRBD2. The CDR3 has 15 residues. V was pared by 4 bases and J by 3 bases, with 8 bases of the junction left unmatched. The germline V gene has CDR1 MNHEY and CDR2 SVGAGI. CDR3 coding DNA: TGTGCCAGCAGTTTGTGGACTAGCAGACGCTACGAGCAGTACTTC. Amino acid sequence: CASSLWTSRRYEQYF.

The chain recombines TRBV6-5 with TRBJ2-1; D is uncertain. Trimming removed 6 bases at V and 2 bases at J, with 8 bases between. The CDR3 extends over 13 amino acids. Looked up from germline, CDR1 is MNHEY and CDR2 is SVGAGI. The CDR3 sequence is CASSLRTYNEQFF. CDR3 DNA: TGTGCCAGCAGCCTAAGAACCTACAATGAGCAGTTCTTC.

The chain carries TRBV19 and TRBJ1-2, with D possibly TRBD1 on 6 matching bases. This CDR3 is 12 amino acids long. CDR1 and CDR2 (germline): LNHDA, SQIVND (reference sequence). With 4 bases removed from V and 3 bases from J, the gap between germline ends came to 6 bases. The CDR3 coding sequence is TGTGCCAGTAGTACAGGGGACTATGGCTACACCTTC. This codes for CASSTGDYGYTF.

The V call is TRBV5-4, the J call TRBJ2-7; the D gene is possibly TRBD1 (6 bases). In germline, CDR1 is SGHNT, CDR2 YYREEE (reference sequence). Deletions cut 4 bases from V and 7 bases from J, with 15 bases between. The CDR3 consists of 13 residues. The CDR3 DNA follows: TGTGCCAGCAGCAGAATTGGACAGACGGAGCAGTACTTC. As protein: CASSRIGQTEQYF.

CDR3 loop: CSVHGDTTYEQYF. DNA for the CDR3: TGCAGCGTTCACGGGGACACCACCTACGAGCAGTACTTC. The rearrangement uses TRBV29-1 and TRBJ2-7; D might be TRBD1 (6 bases). CDR1 and CDR2 from the germline V gene are SQVTM and ANQGSEA. The CDR3 sequence is 13 residues long. Trimming left V 5 bases short and J 2 bases short, with 13 bases between.